The 9 T cell receptor beta chains listed next were all sequenced from one sample in a study of OX40 agonist ivuxolimab in advanced cancers. Sequencing was performed with immunoSEQ multiplex PCR; in TCRdb, only in-frame clones are kept and a portion is missing. The sample lists roughly 90,000 clones, about 90% seen once, with 8% to 9.5% in the top ten. Here the sequenced sample was CD4+ or CD8+ T cells sorted from blood, taken in a trial of the OX40 agonist ivuxolimab. All receptors derive from an adult with an advanced solid tumor such as melanoma, head and neck, liver or kidney cancer.

This chain connects TRBV27 to TRBJ1-6; 9 bases line up with TRBD1. The CDR3 spans 15 residues. Germline CDR1 reads MNHEY; CDR2 reads SMNVEV (reference sequence). V was clipped by 5 bases and J by 7 bases; unmatched bases: 6. The CDR3 spells CASSLTGGGNSPLHF. Written as DNA, the CDR3 is TGTGCCAGCAGTCTAACAGGGGGCGGCAATTCACCCCTCCACTTT.

The V gene is TRBV10-3, the J gene TRBJ1-3; the D gene is possibly TRBD1 (5 bases). Germline-derived CDR1 and CDR2 are ENHRY and SYGVKD. Trimming removed 8 bases at V and 4 bases at J, with 15 bases between. This CDR3 region has 14 residues. Written as DNA, the CDR3 is TGTGCCATCGGGCCGAGGGGAACGGGAAACACCATATATTTT. Translating it yields CAIGPRGTGNTIYF.

This clone was seen once. V usage is TRBV29-1 and J usage is TRBJ2-7, with 13 bases that match TRBD2. Unmatched junction bases numbered 16, after V lost 7 bases and J lost 7 bases. This CDR3 is built from 16 residues. Germline V lookup: CDR1 SQVTM, CDR2 ANQGSEA. CDR3 in amino acids: CSGASGTSGTVGEQYF. CDR3 sequence (DNA): TGCAGCGGGGCCTCCGGGACTAGCGGGACTGTGGGGGAGCAGTACTTC.

This rearrangement joins TRBV19 to TRBJ2-1; TRBD2 matches 7 bases. The germline V gene has CDR1 LNHDA and CDR2 SQIVND (reference sequence). V lost 3 bases to trimming and J lost 2 bases; unmatched junction nucleotides: 4. This CDR3 region has 15 residues. Written as DNA, the CDR3 is TGTGCCAGTAGTATGTCTAGCGGAGCCTACAATGAGCAGTTCTTC. Translation gives CASSMSSGAYNEQFF.

This clone was counted once. The chain employs TRBV2 and TRBJ2-6; tentative D call: TRBD1 (6 bases). Germline lookup yields CDR1 SNHLY and CDR2 FYNNEI. Trimming took 6 bases from V and 4 from J, leaving 13 bases between them. This CDR3 has 15 residues. The CDR3 nucleotides are TGTGCCAGCAGGCACGACAGGTACGGGGCCAACGTCCTGACTTTC. This gives the protein CASRHDRYGANVLTF.

The chain recombines TRBV6-6 with TRBJ1-4; a possible D gene is TRBD1 (6 bases). Deletions cut 2 bases from V and 5 bases from J, with 12 bases between. The CDR3 length is 15 residues. Germline V lookup: CDR1 MNHNY, CDR2 SVGAGI (reference sequence). The CDR3 coding sequence is TGTGCCAGCAGTTACCTGGGGGGGCGGAATGAAAAACTGTTTTTT. Translating it yields CASSYLGGRNEKLFF.

The J gene is TRBJ2-7, the V gene TRBV30; no firm D call. CDR3 size: 13 residues. CDR1 and CDR2 (germline): GTSNPN, SVGIG (reference sequence). V was trimmed by 1 base and J by 2 bases, leaving 9 bases between them. The CDR3 sequence is CAWSEAGPYEQYF. In nucleotides, the CDR3 is TGTGCCTGGAGTGAGGCAGGTCCCTACGAGCAGTACTTC.

The gene calls are TRBV28 and TRBJ2-5; no reliable D call. This CDR3 contains 17 residues. The germline gives CDR1 MDHEN, CDR2 SYDVKM. Trimming took 2 bases from V and 5 from J, leaving 21 bases between them. This CDR3 is CASSLIGSGRQRETQYF. The CDR3 DNA is TGTGCCAGCAGTTTAATCGGCAGTGGAAGGCAACGGGAGACCCAGTACTTC.

The rearrangement links TRBV11-2 to TRBJ1-3; tentatively, D is TRBD1 (6 bases). Trimming shortened V by 5 bases and J by 4 bases, and 12 bases separated the two germline ends. Germline V gene sequence: CDR1 SGHAT, CDR2 FQNNGV. The CDR3 runs 14 residues. The CDR3 region is CASSQGTTGNTIYF. The CDR3 DNA reads TGTGCCAGCAGCCAAGGGACAACCGGAAACACCATATATTTT.